A single sample gave rise to the 20 T cell receptor beta chains below, sequenced in a study of beta chain features in type 1 diabetes. Expressed TCRB transcripts were sequenced, since all the RNA that had been isolated was reverse transcribed. The repertoire was sequenced with immunoSEQ multiplex PCR; TCRdb's copy has only in-frame clones and lacks some. The data contain approximately 300,000 clones, approximately 11% of them singletons. Material: naive CD4+ T cells from blood. These receptors were taken from a woman aged 25 to 39 in good health.

This chain links TRBV7-2 with TRBJ2-1, with 13 bases matching TRBD2. The CDR3 has 19 residues. Trimming removed 2 bases from V and 0 bases from J; junction bases left unmatched: 7. Germline-derived CDR1 and CDR2 are SGHTA and FQGNSA. CDR3 loop: CASSLRTSGSASSYNEQFF. The CDR3 DNA follows: TGTGCCAGCAGCTTAAGGACTAGCGGGAGCGCGAGCTCCTACAATGAGCAGTTCTTC.

This clone was counted between two and nine times. The V gene is TRBV7-3, the J gene TRBJ1-2, with TRBD1 matching 9 bases. CDR1 is SGHTA, CDR2 FQGTGA, per germline. With V trimmed by 4 bases and J by 9 bases, 3 bases remained unmatched. The CDR3 is 12 residues long. The CDR3 DNA follows: TGTGCCAGCAGCTCTGGACAGGGGAGCTACACCTTC. Residues: CASSSGQGSYTF.

This sequence joins TRBV6-5 and TRBJ2-7; the match to TRBD2 covers 12 bases. Germline loops: CDR1 MNHEY, CDR2 SVGAGI. V shed 5 bases and J 2 bases; nucleotides not matched to a gene: 1. The CDR3 spans 14 residues. CDR3 amino acids: CASSASGGAYEQYF. The CDR3 bases are TGTGCCAGCAGTGCTAGCGGGGGGGCCTACGAGCAGTACTTC.

The V call is TRBV4-3, the J call TRBJ2-1; TRBD2 agrees at 8 bases. The CDR3 length is 14 residues. V lost 5 bases to trimming and J lost 8 bases; unmatched junction nucleotides: 8. Looked up from germline, CDR1 is LGHNA and CDR2 is YSLEER. The CDR3 nucleotides read TGCGCCAGCAGCGGTGAGCGGGAGAGGGATGAGCAGTTCTTC. Translating it yields CASSGERERDEQFF.

This chain connects TRBV19 to TRBJ2-3; a weak D match, TRBD2 (6 bases). Trimming stripped 6 bases from V and 0 bases from J, with 13 bases between. This CDR3 spans 15 amino acids. CDR1 is LNHDA and CDR2 is SQIVND in the germline V gene (reference sequence). The chain's CDR3 is CASRRRETSTDTQYF. The DNA of the CDR3 is TGTGCCAGTAGAAGGAGGGAGACCAGCACAGATACGCAGTATTTT.

The chain joins TRBV7-8 to TRBJ2-7; D is ambiguous. The V and J ends lost 5 bases and 0 bases respectively, with 8 bases between them. The CDR3 runs 13 residues. CDR1 is SGHVS and CDR2 is FQNEAQ in the germline V gene. The CDR3 region is CASSSESSYEQYF. The CDR3 DNA reads TGTGCCAGCAGCAGCGAAAGCTCCTACGAGCAGTACTTC.

In its sample, this clone was seen a few times. The gene calls are TRBV2 and TRBJ1-2; TRBD1 agrees at 8 bases. The CDR3 consists of 15 residues. With 2 bases clipped from V and 4 bases from J, the junction kept 6 bases outside the gene matches. The germline V gene has CDR1 SNHLY and CDR2 FYNNEI. CDR3: CASSELDRDSYGYTF. The CDR3 nucleotides read TGTGCCAGCAGTGAATTGGACAGGGACTCCTATGGCTACACCTTC.

The chain employs TRBV28 and TRBJ2-3; possible D gene TRBD1, 6 bases. From germline, CDR1 is MDHEN and CDR2 SYDVKM. This CDR3 spans 13 amino acids. The CDR3 sequence is CATRDIFEDTQYF. CDR3 DNA: TGTGCTACCCGGGACATTTTTGAAGATACGCAGTATTTT.

This clone was seen a few times. The genes are TRBV20-1 and TRBJ2-7; 7 nucleotides match TRBD1. With 8 bases clipped from V and 2 bases from J, the junction kept 3 bases outside the gene matches. The CDR3 sequence is 11 residues long. Germline V lookup: CDR1 DFQATT, CDR2 SNEGSKA (reference sequence). This chain's CDR3 is CSRGGTYEQYF. The CDR3 DNA reads as TGCAGTAGAGGGGGCACCTACGAGCAGTACTTC.

In the case of this clone: The same CDR3 can be traced to other DNA sequences in this sample. This rearrangement joins TRBV7-2 to TRBJ2-1; 9 nucleotides agree with TRBD1. J lost 0 bases, V lost 5 bases, and 2 bases had no gene match. Germline lookup yields CDR1 SGHTA and CDR2 FQGNSA. The CDR3 length is 15 residues. This chain's CDR3 is CASSPDRGSYNEQFF. CDR3 nucleotides: TGTGCCAGCAGCCCGGACAGGGGCTCCTACAATGAGCAGTTCTTC. The variable domain in full, completed from reference TRBV7-2 and TRBJ2-1, reads GAGVSQSPSNKVTEKGKDVELRCDPISGHTALYWYRQSLGQGLEFLIYFQGNSAPDKSGLPSDRFSAERTGGSVSTLTIQRTQQEDSAVYLCASSPDRGSYNEQFFGPGTRLTVL.

As concerns this clone: The identical CDR3 is also encoded by other nucleotide sequences in the sample. V gene TRBV15 combines with J gene TRBJ2-3; 9 bases align to TRBD2. The germline V gene has CDR1 LNHNV and CDR2 YYDKDF (reference sequence). V shed 3 bases, J shed 2 bases, and the junction held 6 bases outside the gene matches. The CDR3 covers 16 residues. Here the CDR3 reads CATSRETSGNTDTQYF. DNA of the CDR3: TGTGCCACCAGCAGGGAGACTAGCGGAAACACAGATACGCAGTATTTT.

In its sample, this clone was seen a few times. J is TRBJ2-3 and V is TRBV7-2; 7 nucleotides align to TRBD2. Germline-derived CDR1 and CDR2 are SGHTA and FQGNSA. After removal of 3 bases from V and 3 bases from J, the junction contained 0 bases not matched to a gene. The CDR3 contains 13 residues. For the CDR3, the DNA is TGTGCCAGCAGCTTTAGCGGGACAGATACGCAGTATTTT. Amino acids: CASSFSGTDTQYF.

The chain combines TRBV7-9 with TRBJ2-1; D is possibly TRBD1 (5 bases). The CDR3 is made up of 15 amino acids. From germline, CDR1 is SEHNR and CDR2 FQNEAQ (reference sequence). V lost 3 bases, J lost 8 bases, and 17 bases lay in between. CDR3 region: CASSFILTGEDEQFF. CDR3 bases: TGTGCCAGCAGCTTCATCCTCACAGGTGAGGATGAGCAGTTCTTC.

V usage is TRBV15 and J usage is TRBJ2-7, with 9 bases aligning to TRBD1. The germline V gene encodes CDR1 LNHNV and CDR2 YYDKDF (reference sequence). Trimming at V came to 0 bases and at J to 4 bases, leaving 7 bases not matched to a gene. The CDR3 is 16 amino acids. In nucleotides, the CDR3 is TGTGCCACCAGCAGAGAGGGACAGGGTCTTCGGTACGAGCAGTACTTC. This codes for CATSREGQGLRYEQYF.

The chain links TRBV30 to TRBJ1-5; D ambiguous. Germline assignment: CDR1 GTSNPN and CDR2 SVGIG (reference sequence). Trimming cost V 5 bases and J 3 bases, with 8 bases left between them. The CDR3 covers 12 residues. The CDR3 sequence: CAWGRNNQPQHF. CDR3 bases: TGTGCCTGGGGGAGGAACAATCAGCCCCAGCATTTT.

This clone was counted only a few times. The DNA for the CDR3 is TGTGCGTCATGGGGAGGTGAGCAGTTCTTC. Encoded protein: CASWGGEQFF. The chain joins TRBV28 to TRBJ2-1; tentatively, D is TRBD2 (6 bases). The CDR3 is made up of 10 amino acids. The V gene's germline CDR1 is MDHEN and CDR2 SYDVKM.

As to this clone: The junction departs from the called germline gene at one end, perhaps through a read error. The chain is built from TRBV4-1 and TRBJ1-1; 8 nucleotides agree with TRBD1. CDR1 MGHRA and CDR2 YSYEKL come from the germline V gene. The CDR3 runs to 16 residues. CDR3 amino acids: CASSQGQGPVSTEAFF. The CDR3 DNA reads TGCGCCAGCAGTCAAGGACAGGGCCCCGTGAGCACTGAAGCTTTCTTT.

This clone turned up a few times. V and J are TRBV15 and TRBJ1-2; D perhaps matches TRBD1 (6 bases). The length of the CDR3 is 14 residues. The V end was cut by 4 bases, the J end by 8 bases, with 17 bases between. The germline CDR1 and CDR2 sequences are LNHNV and YYDKDF (reference sequence). The CDR3 here is CATSNDRQGNGYTF. The CDR3 DNA follows: TGTGCCACCAGCAATGATAGGCAGGGGAACGGCTACACCTTC.

This clone was found a few times. The chain carries TRBV14 and TRBJ1-5; D is possibly TRBD1 (5 bases). The V gene lost 5 bases and the J gene lost 0 bases, with 11 bases spanning the gap. Germline lookup yields CDR1 SGHDN and CDR2 FVKESK. This CDR3 is built from 15 residues. The CDR3: CASSSRQSSNQPQHF. Written as DNA, the CDR3 is TGTGCCAGCAGCTCTAGACAGTCTAGCAATCAGCCCCAGCATTTT.

This clone has more than one count but fewer than ten. The J gene is TRBJ2-1, the V gene TRBV15; 8 positions agree with TRBD1. Germline V CDR1 and CDR2: LNHNV, YYDKDF (reference sequence). The CDR3 spans 18 residues. The V segment lost 5 bases and the J segment 0 bases; nucleotides outside the gene matches: 12. The CDR3 loop is CATSGQGLAPSSYNEQFF. CDR3 DNA: TGTGCCACCAGCGGACAGGGCCTGGCACCGAGCTCCTACAATGAGCAGTTCTTC.